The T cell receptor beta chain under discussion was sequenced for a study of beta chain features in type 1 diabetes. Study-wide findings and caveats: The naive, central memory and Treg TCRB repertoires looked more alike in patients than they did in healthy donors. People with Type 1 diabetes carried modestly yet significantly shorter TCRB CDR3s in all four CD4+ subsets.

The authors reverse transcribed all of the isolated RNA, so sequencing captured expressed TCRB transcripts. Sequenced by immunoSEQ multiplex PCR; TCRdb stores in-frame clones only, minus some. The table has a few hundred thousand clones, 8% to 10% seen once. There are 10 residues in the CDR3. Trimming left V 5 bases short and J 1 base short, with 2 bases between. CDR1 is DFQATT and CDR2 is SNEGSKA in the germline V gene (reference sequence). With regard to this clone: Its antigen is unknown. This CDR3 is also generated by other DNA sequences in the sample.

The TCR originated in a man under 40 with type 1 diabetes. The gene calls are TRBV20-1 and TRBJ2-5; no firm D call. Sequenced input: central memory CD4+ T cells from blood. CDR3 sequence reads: CSARQETQYF. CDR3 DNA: TGCAGTGCTCGCCAAGAGACCCAGTACTTC.